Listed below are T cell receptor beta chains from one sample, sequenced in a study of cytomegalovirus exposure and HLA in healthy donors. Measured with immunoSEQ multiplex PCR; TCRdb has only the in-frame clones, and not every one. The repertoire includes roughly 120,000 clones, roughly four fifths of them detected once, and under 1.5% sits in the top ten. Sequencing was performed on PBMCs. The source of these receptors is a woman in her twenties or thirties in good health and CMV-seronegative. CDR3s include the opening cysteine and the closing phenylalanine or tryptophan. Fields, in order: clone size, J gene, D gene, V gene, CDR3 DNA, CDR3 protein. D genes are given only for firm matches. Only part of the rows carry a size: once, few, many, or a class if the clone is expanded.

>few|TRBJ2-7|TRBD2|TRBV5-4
TGTGCCAGCAGCACGGTCACCGCTAGCGGGAGAGACGAGCAGTACTTC
CASSTVTASGRDEQYF
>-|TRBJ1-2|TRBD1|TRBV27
TGTGCCAGCAGGGTGACAGGGGAGGGCTATGGCTACACCTTC
CASRVTGEGYGYTF
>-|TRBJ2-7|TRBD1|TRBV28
TGTGCCAGCAGTCGACCCGGGACAGGGGTCTACGAGCAGTACTTC
CASSRPGTGVYEQYF
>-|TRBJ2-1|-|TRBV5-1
TGCGCCAGCAGCTTGGACCCCCTGGGGGGAAGCTCCTACAATGAGCAGTTCTTC
CASSLDPLGGSSYNEQFF
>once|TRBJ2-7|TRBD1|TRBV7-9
TGTGCCAGCAGCTTAAGTAGGGGGCCCTACGAGCAGTACTTC
CASSLSRGPYEQYF
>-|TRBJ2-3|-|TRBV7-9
TGTGCCAGCAGCCACCGCGAATTAAGGGAGGGCACAGATACGCAGTATTTT
CASSHRELREGTDTQYF
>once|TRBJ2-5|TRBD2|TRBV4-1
TGTGCCAGCAGCCAAGGGGAGGGCGGGACCCAGTACTTC
CASSQGEGGTQYF
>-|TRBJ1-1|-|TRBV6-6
TGTGCCAGCAGCGCCGGCGGGTTCTGGGAGAACACTGAAGCTTTCTTT
CASSAGGFWENTEAFF
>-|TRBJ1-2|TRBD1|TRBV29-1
TGCAGCGTTGAGGGACAGGAGTTGGATTATGGCTACACCTTC
CSVEGQELDYGYTF
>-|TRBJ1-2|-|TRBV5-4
TGTGCCAGCACCAACGACTGGAACTATGGCTACACCTTC
CASTNDWNYGYTF
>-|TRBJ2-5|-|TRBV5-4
TGTGCCAGCAGCTTTTCTCCTGAAGAGACCCAGTACTTC
CASSFSPEETQYF
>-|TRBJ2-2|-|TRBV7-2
TGTGCCAGCAGCTTAGGTTGGGGGGCCGGGGAGCTGTTTTTT
CASSLGWGAGELFF
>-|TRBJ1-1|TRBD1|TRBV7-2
TGTGCCAGCAGCTCAGTCCCGGGACAGGGAATGGCTTTCTTT
CASSSVPGQGMAFF
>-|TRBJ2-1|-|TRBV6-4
TGTGCCAGCAGTGACCGGGGGAGTTCCTACAATGAGCAGTTCTTC
CASSDRGSSYNEQFF
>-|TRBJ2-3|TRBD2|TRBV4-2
TGTGCCAGCAGCCAAGAGTTAGCGGGAGGGACAGATACGCAGTATTTT
CASSQELAGGTDTQYF
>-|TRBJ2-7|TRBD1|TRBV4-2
TGTGCCAGCAGCCAAGATTTGGACAGGAGCTCCTACGAGCAGTACTTC
CASSQDLDRSSYEQYF
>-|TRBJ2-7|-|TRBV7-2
TGTGCCAGCAGCTCCCTCTCCTACGAGCAGTACTTC
CASSSLSYEQYF
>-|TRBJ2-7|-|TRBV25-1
TGTGCCAGCAGTGATGCAGGGTCCCACGAGCAGTACTTC
CASSDAGSHEQYF
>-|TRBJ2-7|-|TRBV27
TGTGCCAGCAGTCACCGCCAGCCGGGGGAGGACGAGCAGTACTTC
CASSHRQPGEDEQYF
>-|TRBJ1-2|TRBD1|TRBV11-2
TGTGCCAGCAGCTTAGCTGTGACAGGGGTTGCTGGCTACACCTTC
CASSLAVTGVAGYTF
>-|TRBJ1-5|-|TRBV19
TGTGCCAGTAGACAGGGTTCAGGCAATCAGCCCCAGCATTTT
CASRQGSGNQPQHF
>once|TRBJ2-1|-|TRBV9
TGTGCCAGCAGCGTAGCACCAGCGCTCGACAATGAGCAGTTCTTC
CASSVAPALDNEQFF
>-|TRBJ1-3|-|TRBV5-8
TGTGCCAGCAGCCTGGCCGGGACAAGAAGAAACACCATATATTTT
CASSLAGTRRNTIYF
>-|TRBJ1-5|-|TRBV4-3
TGCGCCAGCAGCCAAGATTCAAGCGTATGGCCCCAGCATTTT
CASSQDSSVWPQHF
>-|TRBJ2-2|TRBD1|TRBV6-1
TGTGCCAGCAGTGAAGACCCGACAGGGTCCGGGGAGCTGTTTTTT
CASSEDPTGSGELFF
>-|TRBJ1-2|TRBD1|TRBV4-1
TGCGCCAGCAGCCAAGGACAGGGAGATGGCTACACCTTC
CASSQGQGDGYTF
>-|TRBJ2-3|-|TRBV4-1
TGCGCCAGCAGCCAAGTCAACTATGCGGATACGCAGTATTTT
CASSQVNYADTQYF
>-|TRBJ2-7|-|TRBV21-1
TGTGCCAGCAGCCCTACGGACAGGGGGCGCGAGCAGTACTTC
CASSPTDRGREQYF
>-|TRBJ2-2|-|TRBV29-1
TGCAGCGTCTCCGATACAGGGTCCCACACCGGGGAGCTGTTTTTT
CSVSDTGSHTGELFF
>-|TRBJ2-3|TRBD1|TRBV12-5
TGTGCTAGTGGTTCGGAGCTAACAGGGGTTCCAGATACGCAGTATTTT
CASGSELTGVPDTQYF
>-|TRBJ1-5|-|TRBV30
TGTGCCGCGAGTAACAGAGACAATCAGCCCCAGCATTTT
CAASNRDNQPQHF
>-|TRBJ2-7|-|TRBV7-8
TGTGCCAGCAGCTTACGCGACAGTGCCTTCTCCGCCTACGAGCAGTACTTC
CASSLRDSAFSAYEQYF
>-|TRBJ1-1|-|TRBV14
TGTGCCAGCAGCCACGGACACAGCAACACTGAAGCTTTCTTT
CASSHGHSNTEAFF
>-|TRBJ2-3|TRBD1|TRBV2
TGTGCCAGCAGGGGACAGGGCCCGAGCACAGATACGCAGTATTTT
CASRGQGPSTDTQYF
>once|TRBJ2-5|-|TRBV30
TGTGCCTGGAGTATCCCCAGGGCAGGTGAGGAGACCCAGTACTTC
CAWSIPRAGEETQYF
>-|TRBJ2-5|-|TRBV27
TGTGCCAGCATGGGGCTGACCGGGGAGACCCAGTACTTC
CASMGLTGETQYF
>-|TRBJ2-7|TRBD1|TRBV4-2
TGTGCCAGCAGCCAAGGAGCAGGGGGCTGGCCTGCCTACGAGCAGTACTTC
CASSQGAGGWPAYEQYF
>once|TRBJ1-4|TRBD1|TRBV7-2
TGTGCCAGCAGCGAGACAGGGGATCGTGAAAAACTGTTTTTT
CASSETGDREKLFF
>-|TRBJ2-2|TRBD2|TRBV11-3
TGTGCCAGCAGCGGAGTCGGGACTAGCGGGACCGGGGAGCTGTTTTTT
CASSGVGTSGTGELFF
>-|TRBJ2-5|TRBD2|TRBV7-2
TGTGCCAGCAGCTTACAACTAGCGCAAGAGACCCAGTACTTC
CASSLQLAQETQYF
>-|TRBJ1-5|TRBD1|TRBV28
TGTGCCAGCAGTTTAACACAGGGGCGGAGGCCCCAGCATTTT
CASSLTQGRRPQHF
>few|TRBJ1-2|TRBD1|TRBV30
TGTGCCTGGAGTGGGGACAGGCGTAACTATGGCTACACCTTC
CAWSGDRRNYGYTF
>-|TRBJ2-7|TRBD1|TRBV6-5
TGTGCCAGCAGTCCGGGACAGGGACTGCACGAGCAGTACTTC
CASSPGQGLHEQYF
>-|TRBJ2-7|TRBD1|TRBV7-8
TGTGCCAGCAGCTCCCGGACAGGGCACGAGCAGTACTTC
CASSSRTGHEQYF
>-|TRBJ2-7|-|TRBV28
TGTGCCAGCAGCTCCCTAGGGGGAGGGCCAAGCGCGCGGTACTTC
CASSSLGGGPSARYF
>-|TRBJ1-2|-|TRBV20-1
TGCAGTGTTCCGGAGCATTATGGCTACACCTTC
CSVPEHYGYTF
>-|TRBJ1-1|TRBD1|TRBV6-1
TGTGCCAGCAGTGCTAGGACAGGGAACACTGAAGCTTTCTTT
CASSARTGNTEAFF
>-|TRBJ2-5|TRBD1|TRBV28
TGTGCCAGCAGGCGCCCGGGACAGGGGTCCGGAGAGACCCAGTACTTC
CASRRPGQGSGETQYF
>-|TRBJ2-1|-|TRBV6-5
TGTGCCAGCAGTCATCTGGGAGCCCAGTTCTTC
CASSHLGAQFF
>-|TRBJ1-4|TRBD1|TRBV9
TGTGCCAGCAGCGGGGGACAGGGAGGTGAAAAACTGTTTTTT
CASSGGQGGEKLFF
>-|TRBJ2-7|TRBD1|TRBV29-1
TGCAGCGTTGAAGGGACAGGGGGAAACTACGAGCAGTACTTC
CSVEGTGGNYEQYF
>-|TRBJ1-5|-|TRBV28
TGTGCCAGCACCGCGCGGGCCGGTCAGCCCCAGCATTTT
CASTARAGQPQHF
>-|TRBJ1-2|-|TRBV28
TGTGCCAGCAGTTTTGGACAGACAAACTATGGCTACACCTTC
CASSFGQTNYGYTF
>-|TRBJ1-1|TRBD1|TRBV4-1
TGCGCCAGCAGCCAGACCGGGACAGGGGAGATGTTGAACACTGAAGCTTTCTTT
CASSQTGTGEMLNTEAFF
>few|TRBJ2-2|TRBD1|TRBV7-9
TGTGCCAGCAGCTGGACAGGGGGCACCGGGGAGCTGTTTTTT
CASSWTGGTGELFF
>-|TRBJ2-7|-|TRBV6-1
TGTGCCAGCACCGAACCTGCGACAGGCTACGAGCAGTACTTC
CASTEPATGYEQYF
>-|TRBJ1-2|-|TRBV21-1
TGTGCCAGCAGCAATGAGGGACAGGCCTATGGCTACACCTTC
CASSNEGQAYGYTF
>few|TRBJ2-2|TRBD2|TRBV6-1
TGTGCCAGCAGTGAGAGGACTAGCGGGAGCACCGGGGAGCTGTTTTTT
CASSERTSGSTGELFF
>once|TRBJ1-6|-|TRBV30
TGTGCCTGGAGTGTACTGAGCTCCTATAATTCACCCCTCCACTTT
CAWSVLSSYNSPLHF